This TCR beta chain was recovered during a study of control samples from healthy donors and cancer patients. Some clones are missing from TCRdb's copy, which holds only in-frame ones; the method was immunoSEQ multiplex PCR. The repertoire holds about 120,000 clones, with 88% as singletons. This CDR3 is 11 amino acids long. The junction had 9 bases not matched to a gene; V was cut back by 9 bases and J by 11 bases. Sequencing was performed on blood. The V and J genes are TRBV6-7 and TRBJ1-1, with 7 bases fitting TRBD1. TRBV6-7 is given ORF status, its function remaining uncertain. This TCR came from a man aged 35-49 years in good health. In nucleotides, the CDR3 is TGTGCCAGTAGACAGGGTAGCTACGCTTTCTTT. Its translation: CASRQGSYAFF.